A selection of T cell receptor beta chains follows, all from one sample in a study of response to subunit inactivated influenza vaccine. TCRdb re-called the RT-PCR reads through MiXCR, storing one row per CDR3 protein. The sample has 600,000 to 700,000 distinct CDR3 sequences, 13% to 15% seen once. This specimen consisted of PBMCs from blood, obtained 14 days before vaccination. All receptors come from a man aged 50 to 59 who received an inactivated influenza vaccine. Both conserved end residues are part of each CDR3. D genes are given only for firm matches. Only part of the rows carry a size: once, few, many, or a class if the clone is expanded.

j_call	clone_size	v_call	d_call	cdr3_aa	cdr3_nt
TRBJ2-7	many	TRBV20-1	NA	CSAADTAYEQYF	TGCAGTGCGGCGGACACCGCCTACGAGCAGTACTTC
TRBJ2-7	few	TRBV5-6	NA	CASSFRPGQIFSYEQYF	TGTGCCAGCAGCTTCCGACCGGGACAAATTTTCTCCTACGAGCAGTACTTC
TRBJ2-1	few	TRBV5-6	NA	CASSLGQEYYNEQFF	TGTGCCAGCAGCTTGGGACAGGAGTACTACAATGAGCAGTTCTTC
TRBJ2-7	many	TRBV7-2	TRBD2	CASSQASGRATYEQYF	TGTGCCAGCAGCCAAGCTAGCGGGAGGGCCACCTACGAGCAGTACTTC
TRBJ2-7	NA	TRBV18	TRBD1	CASSPGQLTNGQYF	TGTGCCAGCTCACCGGGACAGCTTACGAATGGGCAGTACTTC
TRBJ2-3	few	TRBV20-1	NA	CSARGAGWGPADTQYF	TGCAGTGCCCGGGGGGCGGGATGGGGGCCCGCAGATACGCAGTATTTT
TRBJ2-1	NA	TRBV28	TRBD2	CASSSGLAPYNEQFF	TGTGCCAGCAGTTCGGGACTAGCGCCCTACAATGAGCAGTTCTTC
TRBJ2-7	once	TRBV5-1	NA	CASNPPRGREQYF	TGCGCCAGCAACCCCCCCAGGGGCCGAGAGCAGTACTTC
TRBJ1-2	few	TRBV12-3/TRBV12-4	TRBD1	CASSRTGEGYTF	TGTGCCAGCAGTCGGACAGGCGAGGGCTACACCTTC
TRBJ1-6	NA	TRBV25-1	TRBD1	CASSDQGQYNSPLHF	TGTGCCAGCAGTGATCAGGGACAGTATAATTCACCCCTCCACTTT
TRBJ2-2	few	TRBV29-1	NA	CSVERGALTGELFF	TGCAGCGTTGAAAGGGGGGCTCTCACCGGGGAGCTGTTTTTT
TRBJ2-3	few	TRBV20-1	TRBD2	CSARTGLAGPDTQYF	TGCAGTGCTAGAACTGGACTAGCGGGACCAGATACGCAGTATTTT
TRBJ2-2	NA	TRBV12-3/TRBV12-4	NA	CASSFRASFIAGELFF	TGTGCCAGCAGTTTTCGGGCTAGCTTTATAGCCGGGGAGCTGTTTTTT
TRBJ2-3	few	TRBV4-3	TRBD1	CASSQGQGHSTDTQYF	TGCGCCAGCAGCCAAGGACAGGGACATAGCACAGATACGCAGTATTTT
TRBJ2-1	few	TRBV7-3	NA	CASSLAAQNNEQFF	TGTGCCAGCAGCTTAGCCGCTCAAAACAATGAGCAGTTCTTC
TRBJ2-1	NA	TRBV5-1	NA	CASSSSDRFYEQFF	TGCGCCAGCAGCTCCTCGGACAGATTCTATGAGCAGTTCTTC
TRBJ2-1	few	TRBV5-1	TRBD2	CASNSGLAGNSYNEQFF	TGCGCCAGCAATTCGGGACTAGCAGGAAACTCCTACAATGAGCAGTTCTTC
TRBJ2-3	few	TRBV10-3	TRBD1	CAIRGTASTDTQYF	TGTGCCATCAGGGGGACAGCTAGCACAGATACGCAGTATTTT
TRBJ2-5	few	TRBV6-5	TRBD2	CASSYGWGLTQETQYF	TGTGCCAGCAGTTACGGATGGGGACTAACCCAAGAGACCCAGTACTTC
TRBJ2-3	NA	TRBV5-1	NA	CASSSEQGFFFGTDTQYF	TGCGCCAGCAGCTCGGAACAGGGTTTCTTCTTTGGGACAGATACGCAGTATTTT
TRBJ2-2	NA	TRBV5-1	TRBD1	CASSKGTGGEDGELFF	TGCGCCAGCAGCAAAGGGACAGGGGGCGAGGACGGGGAGCTGTTTTTT
TRBJ2-7	few	TRBV5-5	NA	CASSLVQYSYEQYF	TGTGCCAGCAGCTTGGTACAGTACTCCTACGAGCAGTACTTC
TRBJ1-5	few	TRBV19	NA	CATLGSGGFQPQHF	TGTGCCACCTTGGGTAGCGGGGGGTTTCAGCCCCAGCATTTT
TRBJ1-6	many	TRBV7-2	NA	CASSLAYHSNSPLHF	TGTGCCAGCAGCTTAGCGTATCACAGCAATTCACCCCTCCACTTT
TRBJ1-1	many	TRBV2	NA	CASSDAVLTEAFF	TGTGCCAGCAGTGATGCCGTCTTAACTGAAGCTTTCTTT
TRBJ2-3	many	TRBV20-1	NA	CSGGSTDTQYF	TGCAGTGGAGGGAGCACAGATACGCAGTATTTT
TRBJ2-1	NA	TRBV20-1	TRBD2	CSATLAGEGNEQFF	TGCAGTGCTACCCTAGCGGGAGAAGGGAATGAGCAGTTCTTC
TRBJ2-2	few	TRBV5-1	TRBD2	CAFRTSDTGELFF	TGCGCCTTTCGGACTAGCGACACCGGGGAGCTGTTTTTT
TRBJ1-4	NA	TRBV7-2	NA	CASSYGGGNEKLFF	TGTGCCAGCAGCTATGGGGGGGGAAATGAAAAACTGTTTTTT
TRBJ1-5	many	TRBV12-3/TRBV12-4	TRBD1	CASSSGTANQPQHF	TGTGCCAGCAGTTCTGGGACAGCGAATCAGCCCCAGCATTTT
TRBJ2-1	few	TRBV12-3/TRBV12-4	TRBD1	CASSIRRQGYEQFF	TGTGCCAGCAGTATAAGGCGACAGGGCTATGAGCAGTTCTTC
TRBJ1-6	NA	TRBV27	NA	CASRGDSGAVGYNSPLHF	TGTGCCAGCAGGGGGGATTCAGGGGCGGTTGGGTATAATTCACCCCTCCACTTT
TRBJ2-4	NA	TRBV11-1	NA	CASSLAWRAPEAKNIQYF	TGTGCCAGCAGCTTAGCGTGGCGGGCACCTGAAGCCAAAAACATTCAGTACTTC
TRBJ2-7	many	TRBV10-3	TRBD1	CAISESVGTGAYEQYF	TGTGCCATCAGTGAGTCGGTGGGGACAGGGGCCTACGAGCAGTACTTC
TRBJ2-7	NA	TRBV28	NA	CASSLSQSSYEQYF	TGTGCCAGCAGTTTATCCCAAAGTAGTTACGAGCAGTACTTC
TRBJ2-5	NA	TRBV28	TRBD1	CASTEDRGIFETQCF	TGTGCCAGCACCGAGGACAGGGGTATTTTCGAGACCCAGTGCTTC
TRBJ2-1	NA	TRBV29-1	TRBD1	CSYGSFDRGEQFF	TGCAGCTACGGCAGCTTCGACAGGGGGGAGCAGTTCTTC
TRBJ2-2	few	TRBV29-1	NA	CSVEAWFGGMGTGELFF	TGCAGCGTTGAAGCTTGGTTTGGCGGGATGGGAACCGGGGAGCTGTTTTTT
TRBJ2-1	few	TRBV2	TRBD2	CASGGLAEGNEQFF	TGTGCCAGCGGGGGACTAGCGGAGGGCAATGAGCAGTTCTTC
TRBJ2-5	NA	TRBV12-3/TRBV12-4	NA	CASTQGSLETQYF	TGTGCCAGCACCCAAGGGAGCCTGGAGACCCAGTACTTC
TRBJ2-7	few	TRBV15	TRBD2	CATSSGTSPYEQYF	TGTGCCACCAGCTCCGGGACTAGCCCCTACGAGCAGTACTTC
TRBJ2-1	NA	TRBV12-3/TRBV12-4	NA	CASRQGGYDEQFF	TGTGCCAGCAGACAGGGAGGTTACGATGAGCAGTTCTTC
TRBJ2-7	many	TRBV11-1	NA	CASSLQTGSYEQYF	TGTGCCAGCAGCTTACAAACAGGGTCCTACGAGCAGTACTTC
TRBJ2-1	many	TRBV4-3	TRBD2	CASSRATSGSKDEQFF	TGCGCCAGCAGCCGGGCCACTAGCGGGAGTAAGGATGAGCAGTTCTTC
TRBJ2-5	NA	TRBV7-8	NA	CASSSQTQETQYF	TGTGCCAGCAGCTCCCAGACCCAAGAGACCCAGTACTTC
TRBJ2-7	few	TRBV12-3/TRBV12-4	NA	CASSSTPGLQGDEQYF	TGTGCCAGCAGTTCCACCCCGGGACTTCAAGGCGACGAGCAGTACTTC
TRBJ1-2	NA	TRBV4-1	TRBD1	CASSHEPARGFYGYTF	TGCGCCAGCAGCCATGAACCTGCCAGGGGGTTCTATGGCTACACCTTC
TRBJ2-7	NA	TRBV7-9	NA	CASSLGSNEQYF	TGTGCCAGCAGCTTAGGTAGCAACGAGCAGTACTTC
TRBJ2-3	few	TRBV29-1	NA	CSVRQVGTDTQYF	TGCAGCGTCCGACAGGTCGGCACAGATACGCAGTATTTT
TRBJ1-3	few	TRBV12-3/TRBV12-4	NA	CASSWATGNTIYF	TGTGCCAGCAGTTGGGCGACTGGAAACACCATATATTTT
TRBJ2-5	NA	TRBV19	NA	CASSIGALETQYF	TGTGCCAGTAGTATCGGCGCTCTAGAGACCCAGTACTTC
TRBJ1-1	NA	TRBV6-1	NA	CASSPSGPSNTEAFF	TGTGCCAGCAGTCCCTCCGGGCCATCGAACACTGAAGCTTTCTTT
TRBJ2-7	NA	TRBV20-1	TRBD1	CSARRTGQEQYF	TGCAGTGCTAGAAGGACAGGGCAAGAGCAGTACTTC
TRBJ2-1	medium-sized	TRBV7-9	TRBD2	CASRDSGTSNEQFF	TGTGCCAGCAGAGACTCCGGGACTAGCAATGAGCAGTTCTTC
TRBJ1-3	few	TRBV7-9	TRBD1	CASSYPGQMGNTIYF	TGTGCCAGCAGCTATCCGGGACAGATGGGAAACACCATATATTTT
TRBJ1-1	NA	TRBV5-1	NA	CASSPWGGEGTEAFF	TGCGCCAGCAGCCCCTGGGGGGGAGAAGGCACTGAAGCTTTCTTT
TRBJ2-5	few	TRBV6-1	TRBD1	CASSEFRGQGRETQYF	TGTGCCAGCAGTGAATTTAGGGGACAGGGGAGGGAGACCCAGTACTTC
TRBJ2-3	NA	TRBV6-1	TRBD1	CASSMGQGVTDTQYF	TGTGCCAGCAGTATGGGACAGGGGGTGACAGATACGCAGTATTTT